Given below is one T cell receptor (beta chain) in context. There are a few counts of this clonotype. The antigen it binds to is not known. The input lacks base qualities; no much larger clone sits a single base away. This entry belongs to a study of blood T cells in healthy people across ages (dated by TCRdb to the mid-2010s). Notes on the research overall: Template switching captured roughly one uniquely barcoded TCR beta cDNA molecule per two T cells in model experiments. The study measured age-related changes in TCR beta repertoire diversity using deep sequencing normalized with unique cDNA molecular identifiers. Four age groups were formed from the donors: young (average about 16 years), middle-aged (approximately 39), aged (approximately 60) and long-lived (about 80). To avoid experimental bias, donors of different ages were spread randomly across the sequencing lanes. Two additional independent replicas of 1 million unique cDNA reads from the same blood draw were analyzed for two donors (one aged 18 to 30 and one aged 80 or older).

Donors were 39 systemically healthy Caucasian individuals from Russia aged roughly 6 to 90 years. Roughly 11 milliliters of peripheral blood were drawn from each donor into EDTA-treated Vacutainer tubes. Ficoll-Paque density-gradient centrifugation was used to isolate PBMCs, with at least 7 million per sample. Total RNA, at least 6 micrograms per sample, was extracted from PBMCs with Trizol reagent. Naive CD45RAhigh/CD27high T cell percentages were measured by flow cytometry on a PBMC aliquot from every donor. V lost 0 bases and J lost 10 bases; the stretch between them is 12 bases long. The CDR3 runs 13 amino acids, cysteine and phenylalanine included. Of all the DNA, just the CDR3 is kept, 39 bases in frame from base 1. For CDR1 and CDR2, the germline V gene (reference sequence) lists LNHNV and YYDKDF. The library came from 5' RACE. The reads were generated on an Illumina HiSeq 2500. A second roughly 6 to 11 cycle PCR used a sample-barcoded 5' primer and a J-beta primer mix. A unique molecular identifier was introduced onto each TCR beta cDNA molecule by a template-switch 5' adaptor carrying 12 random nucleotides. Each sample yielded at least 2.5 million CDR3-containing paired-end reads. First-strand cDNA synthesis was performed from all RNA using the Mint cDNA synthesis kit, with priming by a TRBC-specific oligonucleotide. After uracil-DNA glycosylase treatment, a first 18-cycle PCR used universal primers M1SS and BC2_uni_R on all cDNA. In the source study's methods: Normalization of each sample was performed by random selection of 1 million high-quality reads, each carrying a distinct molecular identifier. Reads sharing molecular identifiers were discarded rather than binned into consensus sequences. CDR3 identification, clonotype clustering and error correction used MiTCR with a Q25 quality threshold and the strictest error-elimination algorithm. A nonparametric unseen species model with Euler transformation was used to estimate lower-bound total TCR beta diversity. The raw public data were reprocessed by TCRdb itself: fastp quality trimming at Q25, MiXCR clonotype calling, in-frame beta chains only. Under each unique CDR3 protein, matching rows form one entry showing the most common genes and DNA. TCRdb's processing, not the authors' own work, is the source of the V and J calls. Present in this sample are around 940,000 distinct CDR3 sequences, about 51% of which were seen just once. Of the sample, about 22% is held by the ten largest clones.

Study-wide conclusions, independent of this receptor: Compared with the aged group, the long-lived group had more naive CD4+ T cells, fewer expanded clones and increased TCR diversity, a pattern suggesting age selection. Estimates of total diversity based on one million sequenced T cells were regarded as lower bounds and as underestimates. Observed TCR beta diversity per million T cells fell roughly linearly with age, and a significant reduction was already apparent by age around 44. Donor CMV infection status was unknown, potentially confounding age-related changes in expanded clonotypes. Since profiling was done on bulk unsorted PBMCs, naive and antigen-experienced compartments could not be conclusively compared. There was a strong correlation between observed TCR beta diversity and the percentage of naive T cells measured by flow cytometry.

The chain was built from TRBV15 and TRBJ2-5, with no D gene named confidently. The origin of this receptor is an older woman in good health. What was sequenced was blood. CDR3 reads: CATSRDRSEHQYF. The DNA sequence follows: TGTGCCACCAGCAGAGATCGATCGGAGCACCAGTACTTC.